Presented here are 16 T cell receptor beta chains from one specimen sequenced in a study of CD8+ T cells in alopecia areata. The sample's treatment: oral pan-JAK inhibitor, 5-10 mg twice daily. The authors extracted RNA and reverse transcribed it into cDNA as the sequencing template. This table comes from immunoSEQ multiplex PCR, and its TCRdb copy is limited to in-frame clones, with some not included. The table has 250,000 to 350,000 clones, around 64% seen once. Sequences were derived from CD4+ T cells sorted from blood, sampled at week 52, from a patient treated with tofacitinib. These receptors all stem from a human donor with alopecia areata.

The chain combines TRBV2 with TRBJ2-3, with D unresolved. V was cut by 2 bases and J by 4 bases, with 16 bases left in between. The CDR3 totals 16 residues. Per germline, CDR1 SNHLY and CDR2 FYNNEI. CDR3 residues: CASSEQPSWSADTQYF. The CDR3 DNA is TGTGCCAGCAGTGAACAACCCTCGTGGTCCGCAGATACGCAGTATTTT.

V is TRBV7-3 and J is TRBJ2-2, with D perhaps being TRBD1 or TRBD2 (5 bases each). This CDR3 has 15 amino acids. Trimming left V 5 bases short and J 1 base short, with 11 bases between. Germline V gives CDR1 SGHTA, CDR2 FQGTGA. CDR3 DNA: TGTGCCAGCAGCCCAGGGACGTTGAACACCGGGGAGCTGTTTTTT. This encodes CASSPGTLNTGELFF.

CDR3 sequence reads: CSVDTTNTGELFF. CDR3 nucleotides: TGCAGCGTAGACACTACGAACACCGGGGAGCTGTTTTTT. The chain has TRBV29-1 and TRBJ2-2; D ambiguous. In germline, CDR1 is SQVTM, CDR2 ANQGSEA. This CDR3 contains 13 residues. Trimming took off 6 bases at V and 0 bases at J, with 8 bases between the two ends.

The V call is TRBV7-9, the J call TRBJ1-2; the D gene is possibly TRBD1 (6 bases). The CDR3 length is 11 residues. The V and J ends lost 7 bases and 5 bases respectively, with 8 bases between them. Germline CDR1 reads SEHNR; CDR2 reads FQNEAQ (reference sequence). CDR3 residues: CASNQGYGYTF. In DNA, the CDR3 is TGTGCCAGCAACCAGGGGTATGGCTACACCTTC.

This clone was counted once. The chain is built from TRBV30 and TRBJ2-1; 10 bases align to TRBD1. Germline V CDR1 and CDR2: GTSNPN, SVGIG (reference sequence). This CDR3 has 15 amino acids. Trimming removed 6 bases from V and 3 bases from J; junction bases left unmatched: 8. CDR3 amino acids: CACTYRTGGYNEQFF. The DNA of the CDR3 is TGTGCCTGCACCTACCGGACAGGGGGCTACAATGAGCAGTTCTTC.

The sample holds a few counts of this clone. The V gene is TRBV30, the J gene TRBJ2-5; no clear D gene. Trimming stripped 4 bases from V and 0 bases from J, with 9 bases between. The CDR3 is 13 residues long. The germline gives CDR1 GTSNPN, CDR2 SVGIG (reference sequence). The chain's CDR3 is CAWKVLYQETQYF. The CDR3 DNA is TGTGCCTGGAAGGTCTTGTACCAAGAGACCCAGTACTTC.

This clone was seen many times. The chain combines TRBV11-1 with TRBJ2-5; 7 nucleotides align to TRBD1. The V gene's germline CDR1 is SGHAT and CDR2 FQDESV (reference sequence). The V segment lost 1 base and the J segment 5 bases; nucleotides outside the gene matches: 7. CDR3 length equals 15 residues. The CDR3 DNA is TGTGCCAGCAGCTTAGTCAGGGGGATTCAGGAGACCCAGTACTTC. This gives the protein CASSLVRGIQETQYF.

This clone occurred a few times. V is TRBV14 and J is TRBJ2-5; 11 bases are shared with TRBD2. This CDR3 is 16 amino acids long. CDR1 SGHDN and CDR2 FVKESK come from the germline V gene. Unmatched junction bases numbered 11, after V lost 4 bases and J lost 7 bases. CDR3: CASSPLTSGALRTQYF. The CDR3, as DNA: TGTGCCAGCAGCCCCTTGACTAGCGGGGCCTTACGGACCCAGTACTTC.

The V and J genes are TRBV25-1 and TRBJ2-7; possible D gene TRBD1, 5 bases. The germline V gene encodes CDR1 MGHDK and CDR2 SYGVNS. The CDR3 totals 13 residues. Between the trimmed V and J ends, which lost 5 bases and 4 bases, there was a span of 12 bases. CDR3 in DNA: TGTGCCAGCAGTTCTTTAGGGGCTTACGAGCAGTACTTC. Translated: CASSSLGAYEQYF.

This clone was seen a few times. The gene calls are TRBV29-1 and TRBJ1-1; D might be TRBD1 (5 bases). This CDR3 spans 10 amino acids. V lost 4 bases and J 11 bases, leaving 11 bases between the germline ends. Germline lookup yields CDR1 SQVTM and CDR2 ANQGSEA. CDR3 protein: CSVVTARAFF. CDR3 DNA: TGCAGCGTTGTGACAGCCCGGGCTTTCTTT.

The chain recombines TRBV6-5 with TRBJ1-1, with 9 nucleotides matching TRBD1. With V trimmed by 4 bases and J by 6 bases, 6 bases remained unmatched. Germline lookup yields CDR1 MNHEY and CDR2 SVGAGI. This CDR3 is 14 amino acids long. This CDR3 is CASSWTDRGSEAFF. For the CDR3, the DNA is TGTGCCAGCAGTTGGACGGACAGGGGATCTGAAGCTTTCTTT.

This clone occurred once. The chain has TRBV4-1 and TRBJ1-6; 7 bases map to TRBD1. The CDR3 extends over 16 amino acids. CDR1 and CDR2 from the germline V gene are MGHRA and YSYEKL. V shed 0 bases and J 8 bases; nucleotides not matched to a gene: 7. The DNA for the CDR3 is TGCGCCAGCAGCCAAGAATGGGACAGTTGGGATTCACCCCTCCACTTT. It is translated as CASSQEWDSWDSPLHF.

This clone was seen a handful of times. The V gene is TRBV29-1, the J gene TRBJ1-1; the D is unclear. The V end was cut by 6 bases, the J end by 10 bases, with 15 bases between. CDR3 length equals 11 residues. In germline, CDR1 is SQVTM, CDR2 ANQGSEA. The CDR3 spells CSVTPSTRAFF. The DNA for the CDR3 is TGCAGCGTGACTCCTAGTACGAGAGCTTTCTTT.

CDR3 amino acids: CASSTRQGANYGYTF. The CDR3 DNA is TGTGCCAGTAGTACCCGACAGGGCGCTAACTATGGCTACACCTTC. The rearrangement uses TRBV19 and TRBJ1-2, with 7 bases identical to TRBD1. The CDR3 is 15 residues long. With V trimmed by 4 bases and J by 0 bases, 5 bases remained unmatched. Germline assignment: CDR1 LNHDA and CDR2 SQIVND (reference sequence). The full variable domain, its missing parts supplied by reference TRBV19 and TRBJ1-2, is DGGITQSPKYLFRKEGQNVTLSCEQNLNHDAMYWYRQDPGQGLRLIYYSQIVNDFQKGDIAEGYSVSREKKESFPLTVTSAQKNPTAFYLCASSTRQGANYGYTFGSGTRLTVV.

This clone was recorded a few times. The CDR3 coding sequence is TGTGCCAGCAGTTACTCGTCGCCAGGGCTCAATGAGCAGTTCTTC. Translation: CASSYSSPGLNEQFF. The chain has TRBV6-5 and TRBJ2-1, with TRBD1 as a possible D gene (5 bases). This CDR3 spans 15 amino acids. The V end was cut by 0 bases, the J end by 6 bases, with 12 bases between. Germline V gene lookup returns CDR1 MNHEY and CDR2 SVGAGI.

This clone was observed once. J is TRBJ2-6 and V is TRBV29-1, with D tentatively TRBD1 or TRBD2 (5 bases each). V was pared by 3 bases and J by 0 bases, with 15 bases between. CDR1 SQVTM and CDR2 ANQGSEA come from the germline V gene. The CDR3 covers 17 residues. In DNA form, the CDR3 reads TGCAGCGTTGACTGGGGGAGAGGTTCCTCTGGGGCCAACGTCCTGACTTTC. As protein: CSVDWGRGSSGANVLTF.